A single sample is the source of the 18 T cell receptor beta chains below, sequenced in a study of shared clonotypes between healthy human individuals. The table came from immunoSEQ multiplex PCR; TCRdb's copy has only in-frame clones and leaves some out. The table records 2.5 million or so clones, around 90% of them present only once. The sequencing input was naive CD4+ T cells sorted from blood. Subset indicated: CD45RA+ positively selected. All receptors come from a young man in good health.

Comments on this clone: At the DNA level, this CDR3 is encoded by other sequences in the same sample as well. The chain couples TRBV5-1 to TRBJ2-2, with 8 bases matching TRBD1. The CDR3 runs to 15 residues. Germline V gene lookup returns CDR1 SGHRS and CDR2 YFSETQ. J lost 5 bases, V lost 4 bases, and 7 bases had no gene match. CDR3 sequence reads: CASSPGQGWTGELFF. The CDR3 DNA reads TGCGCCAGCAGCCCCGGACAGGGATGGACCGGGGAGCTGTTTTTT.

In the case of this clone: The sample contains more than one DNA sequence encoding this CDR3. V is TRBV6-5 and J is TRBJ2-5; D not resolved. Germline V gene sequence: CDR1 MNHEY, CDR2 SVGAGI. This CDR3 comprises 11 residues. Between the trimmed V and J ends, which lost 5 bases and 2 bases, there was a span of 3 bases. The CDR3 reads CASSRQETQYF. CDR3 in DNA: TGTGCCAGCAGTCGGCAAGAGACCCAGTACTTC.

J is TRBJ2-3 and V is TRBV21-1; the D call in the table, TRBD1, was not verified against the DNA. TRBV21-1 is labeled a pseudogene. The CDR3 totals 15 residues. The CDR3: CASGSRDKCTDTQYF. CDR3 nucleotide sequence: TGTGCCAGCGGATCACGGGACAAATGCACAGATACGCAGTATTTT.

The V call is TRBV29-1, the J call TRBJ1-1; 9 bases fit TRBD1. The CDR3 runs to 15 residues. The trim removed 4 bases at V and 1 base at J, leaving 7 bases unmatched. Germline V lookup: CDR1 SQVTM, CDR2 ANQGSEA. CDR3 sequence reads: CSVVLRGQGNTEAFF. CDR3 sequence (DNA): TGCAGCGTTGTTCTTAGGGGACAGGGGAACACTGAAGCTTTCTTT.

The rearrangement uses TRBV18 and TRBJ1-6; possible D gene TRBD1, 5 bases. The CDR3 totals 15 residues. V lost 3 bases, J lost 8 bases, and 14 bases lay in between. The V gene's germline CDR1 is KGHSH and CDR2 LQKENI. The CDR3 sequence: CASSPAGGTDSPLHF. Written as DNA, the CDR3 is TGTGCCAGCTCACCCGCGGGAGGGACGGATTCACCCCTCCACTTT.

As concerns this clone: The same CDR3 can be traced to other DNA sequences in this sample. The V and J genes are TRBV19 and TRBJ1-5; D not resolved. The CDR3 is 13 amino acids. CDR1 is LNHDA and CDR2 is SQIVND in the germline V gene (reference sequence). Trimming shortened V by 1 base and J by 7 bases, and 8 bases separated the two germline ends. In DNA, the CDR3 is TGTGCCAGTAGTATAGGGGAGGGCCAGCCCCAGCATTTT. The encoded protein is CASSIGEGQPQHF.

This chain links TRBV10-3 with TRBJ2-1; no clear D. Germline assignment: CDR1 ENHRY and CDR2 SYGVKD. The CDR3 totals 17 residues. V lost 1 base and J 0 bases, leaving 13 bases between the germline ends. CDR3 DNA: TGTGCCATCAGTGAGTACGGCGCGTTGAGCTCCTACAATGAGCAGTTCTTC. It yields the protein CAISEYGALSSYNEQFF.

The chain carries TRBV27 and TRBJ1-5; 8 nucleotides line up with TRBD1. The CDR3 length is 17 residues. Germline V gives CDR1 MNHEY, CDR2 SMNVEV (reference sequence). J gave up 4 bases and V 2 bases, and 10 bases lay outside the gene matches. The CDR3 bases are TGTGCCAGCAGTTTAGGCCCCGGGACAGGTATTAATCAGCCCCAGCATTTT. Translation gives CASSLGPGTGINQPQHF.

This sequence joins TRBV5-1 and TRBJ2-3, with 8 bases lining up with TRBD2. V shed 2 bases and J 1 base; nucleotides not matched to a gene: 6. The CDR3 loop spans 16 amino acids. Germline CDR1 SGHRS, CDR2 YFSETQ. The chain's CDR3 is CASSFVSGSGTDTQYF. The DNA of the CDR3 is TGCGCCAGCAGCTTCGTAAGCGGGAGTGGCACAGATACGCAGTATTTT.

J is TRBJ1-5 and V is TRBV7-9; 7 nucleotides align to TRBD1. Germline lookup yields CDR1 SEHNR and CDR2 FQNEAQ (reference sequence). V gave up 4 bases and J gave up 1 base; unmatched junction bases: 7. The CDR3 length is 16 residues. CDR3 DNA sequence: TGTGCCAGCAGCTCAGACAGGGCGGGGAGCAATCAGCCCCAGCATTTT. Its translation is CASSSDRAGSNQPQHF.

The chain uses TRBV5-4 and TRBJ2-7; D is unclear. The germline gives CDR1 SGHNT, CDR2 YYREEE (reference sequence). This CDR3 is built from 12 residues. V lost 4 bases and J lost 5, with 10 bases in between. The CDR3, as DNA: TGTGCCAGCAGCGTGGAGATCAACGAGCAGTACTTC. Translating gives CASSVEINEQYF.

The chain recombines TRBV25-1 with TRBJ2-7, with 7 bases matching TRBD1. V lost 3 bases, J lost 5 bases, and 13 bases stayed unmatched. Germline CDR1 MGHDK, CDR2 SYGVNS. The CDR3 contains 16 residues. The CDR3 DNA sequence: TGTGCCAGCAGTGATTCAGGGCGGAAAGGGGGCGACGAGCAGTACTTC. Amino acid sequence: CASSDSGRKGGDEQYF.

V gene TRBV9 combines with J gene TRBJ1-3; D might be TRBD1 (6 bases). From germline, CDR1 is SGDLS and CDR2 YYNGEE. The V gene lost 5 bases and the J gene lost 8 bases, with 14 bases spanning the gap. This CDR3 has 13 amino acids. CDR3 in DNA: TGTGCCAGCAGTATGGAGGGGGTGGACACCATATATTTT. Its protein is CASSMEGVDTIYF.

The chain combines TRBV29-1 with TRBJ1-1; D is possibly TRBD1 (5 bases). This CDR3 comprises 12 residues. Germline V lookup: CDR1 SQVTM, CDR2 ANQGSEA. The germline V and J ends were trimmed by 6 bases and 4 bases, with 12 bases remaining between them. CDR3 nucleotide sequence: TGCAGCGTGACCGGGACGATCACTGAAGCTTTCTTT. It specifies CSVTGTITEAFF. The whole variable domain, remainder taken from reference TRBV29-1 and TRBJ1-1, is SAVISQKPSRDICQRGTSLTIQCQVDSQVTMMFWYRQQPGQSLTLIATANQGSEATYESGFVIDKFPISRPNLTFSTLTVSNMSPEDSSIYLCSVTGTITEAFFGQGTRLTVV.

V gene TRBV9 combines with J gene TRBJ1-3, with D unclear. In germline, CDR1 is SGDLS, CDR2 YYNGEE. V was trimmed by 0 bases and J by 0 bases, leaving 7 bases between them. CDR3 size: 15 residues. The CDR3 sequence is CASSVDSSSGNTIYF. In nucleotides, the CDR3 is TGTGCCAGCAGCGTAGACAGCAGCTCTGGAAACACCATATATTTT.

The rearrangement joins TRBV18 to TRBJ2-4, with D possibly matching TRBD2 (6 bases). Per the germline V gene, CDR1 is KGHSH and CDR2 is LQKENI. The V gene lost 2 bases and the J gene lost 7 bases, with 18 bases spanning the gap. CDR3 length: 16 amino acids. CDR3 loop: CASSPSEGIRPNIQYF. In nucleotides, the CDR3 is TGTGCCAGCTCACCATCGGAGGGGATCAGGCCCAACATTCAGTACTTC.

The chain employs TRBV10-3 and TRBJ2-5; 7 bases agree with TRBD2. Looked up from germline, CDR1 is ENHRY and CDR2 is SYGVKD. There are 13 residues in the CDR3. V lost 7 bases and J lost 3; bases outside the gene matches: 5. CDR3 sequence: CAITASGKETQYF. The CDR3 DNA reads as TGTGCCATCACTGCTAGCGGAAAAGAGACCCAGTACTTC.

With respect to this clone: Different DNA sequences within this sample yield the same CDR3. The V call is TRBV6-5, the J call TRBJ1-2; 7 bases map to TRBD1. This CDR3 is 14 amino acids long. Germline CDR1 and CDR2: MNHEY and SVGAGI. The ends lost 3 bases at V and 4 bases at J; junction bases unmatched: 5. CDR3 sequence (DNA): TGTGCCAGCAGTTATCGAACAGGGGTCTATGGCTACACCTTC. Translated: CASSYRTGVYGYTF.